The clone carrying this TCR beta chain was detected many times. Bulk tissue was left unsorted, and RNA and DNA were co-extracted from roughly 20-30 mg of it. The input was about 490 ng total RNA; TCR beta cDNA was made from it with a constant-region primer. Investigators got TCR beta libraries out of three nested multiplex PCR rounds, done with slightly modified ARM-PCR. The study ran its first two PCR rounds for 9 to 10 cycles each, using TRBV1-TRBV30 forward primers and a C-beta reverse primer. TCRdb re-derived calls from the multiplex PCR reads in MiXCR, one entry per CDR3 protein. Among 30,000 to 40,000 distinct CDR3 sequences listed, just under 75% were seen once. The length of the CDR3 is 15 residues. V lost 0 bases and J lost 6, with 16 bases in between. Germline values: CDR1 SGHRS, CDR2 YFSETQ. This record belongs to a study of tumor-infiltrating lymphocytes in primary liver carcinoma.

This chain links TRBV5-1 with TRBJ2-7; D may correspond to TRBD1 or TRBD2 (5 bases each). The source of this sequence is a man in his forties or fifties with primary liver carcinoma and hepatitis B virus infection. The source material was liver tumor tissue from sampling region 4. Regarding subset: tumor region T4, right-lateral pole. The CDR3 sequence is CASSLEGTTSGEQYF. The CDR3 DNA sequence: TGCGCCAGCAGCTTGGAGGGGACGACCAGCGGCGAGCAGTACTTC.